Detailed here is one T cell receptor (beta chain). This clone has just one count. This clone's antigen is unknown. Per-base quality was not reported, and no clone a single base away is much larger than it. TCR beta CDR3 regions were sequenced from DNA using the immunoSEQ Assay. Processing in the source paper ran as follows. To compute T cell density, TCR beta template counts were normalized to usable DNA, which was estimated by amplifying housekeeping genes. The preseqR package was used to estimate richness by extrapolating to 400,000 templates for PBMC samples and to 120,000 templates for tissue samples. Clonality was defined as one minus Pielou's evenness. Differential abundance testing on productive amino-acid clonotypes, with a minimum total count of 5 and an alpha of 0.1, was used to identify tissue-enriched TCRs. Repertoire overlap between compartments was quantified with the Jaccard Index and Morisita Overlap Index. GLIPH clustered TCR beta CDR3s with public tetramer-defined viral CDR3s; viral motifs required at least three viral sequences plus V-gene enrichment. TCRdb retrieved this table from immuneACCESS and kept in-frame rearrangements only. Not all clones are present; in checked studies, unresolved V genes account for under half, and no reason is known for the remainder. V and J calls and clone size come straight from that table; D and trimming were deduced from the DNA. The sample table records 9,500 to 15,000 clones; 65% to 85% of these occur just once. Jointly, the top ten make up approximately 19% of the sample.

At diagnosis, tumor, uninvolved tumor-adjacent lung and peripheral blood were collected and then preserved as a mix of FFPE and fresh-frozen material. For TCR repertoire profiling, the blood samples were analyzed as peripheral blood mononuclear cells. This record comes from a study of T cells in localized non-small cell lung cancer (dated by TCRdb to about 2020). With respect to the entire study: The study examined T cell repertoires in 200 to 250 patients with early-stage NSCLC and compared tumors with uninvolved tumor-adjacent lungs. The mean age of the NSCLC patients was about 67 years, with approximately 130 men and about a hundred women. The cohort comprised 236 treatment-naïve NSCLC patients with resected, localized lung tumors. Paper-wide results and their limitations: Because of the exploratory design, TCR variables were selected using unadjusted p-values without false-discovery rate correction. Multi-region tumor sequencing was not performed, so intratumor heterogeneity could not be excluded. Higher T cell density in blood was associated with longer overall survival, whereas higher clonality in adjacent lung was associated with shorter survival. The highest T cell clonality was observed in uninvolved tumor-adjacent lung, where clonality exceeded that of tumor, suggesting that antigenic responses were more focused in uninvolved tumor-adjacent lung. Of the top 100 tumor clones, a median of 57 were detected in paired uninvolved adjacent lung; around 27 were also among that lung's top 100.

There are 14 amino acids in the CDR3, from cysteine to phenylalanine inclusive. The entry retains the CDR3 DNA only, 42 bases that are in frame from base 1. V is trimmed back by 2 bases and J by 5 bases, and the junction contains 5 bases that no gene match accounts for. The germline V gene sets CDR1 to SGHVS and CDR2 to FNYEAQ. This clonotype was obtained from a male donor aged 60 or over with stage I lung adenocarcinoma. Rearrangement joined TRBV7-6 to TRBJ2-5; a stretch of 7 junction bases matches TRBD1. The source material was peripheral blood, sampled before any cancer treatment. The CDR3 sequence is CASSLFLGGETQYF. The DNA sequence follows: TGTGCCAGCAGCTTATTTCTAGGGGGCGAGACCCAGTACTTC. Joined to the reference TRBV7-6 and TRBJ2-5 proteins, this CDR3 gives the full variable domain: GAGVSQSPRYKVTKRGQDVALRCDPISGHVSLYWYRQALGQGPEFLTYFNYEAQQDKSGLPNDRFSAERPEGSISTLTIQRTEQRDSAMYRCASSLFLGGETQYFGPGTRLLVL.